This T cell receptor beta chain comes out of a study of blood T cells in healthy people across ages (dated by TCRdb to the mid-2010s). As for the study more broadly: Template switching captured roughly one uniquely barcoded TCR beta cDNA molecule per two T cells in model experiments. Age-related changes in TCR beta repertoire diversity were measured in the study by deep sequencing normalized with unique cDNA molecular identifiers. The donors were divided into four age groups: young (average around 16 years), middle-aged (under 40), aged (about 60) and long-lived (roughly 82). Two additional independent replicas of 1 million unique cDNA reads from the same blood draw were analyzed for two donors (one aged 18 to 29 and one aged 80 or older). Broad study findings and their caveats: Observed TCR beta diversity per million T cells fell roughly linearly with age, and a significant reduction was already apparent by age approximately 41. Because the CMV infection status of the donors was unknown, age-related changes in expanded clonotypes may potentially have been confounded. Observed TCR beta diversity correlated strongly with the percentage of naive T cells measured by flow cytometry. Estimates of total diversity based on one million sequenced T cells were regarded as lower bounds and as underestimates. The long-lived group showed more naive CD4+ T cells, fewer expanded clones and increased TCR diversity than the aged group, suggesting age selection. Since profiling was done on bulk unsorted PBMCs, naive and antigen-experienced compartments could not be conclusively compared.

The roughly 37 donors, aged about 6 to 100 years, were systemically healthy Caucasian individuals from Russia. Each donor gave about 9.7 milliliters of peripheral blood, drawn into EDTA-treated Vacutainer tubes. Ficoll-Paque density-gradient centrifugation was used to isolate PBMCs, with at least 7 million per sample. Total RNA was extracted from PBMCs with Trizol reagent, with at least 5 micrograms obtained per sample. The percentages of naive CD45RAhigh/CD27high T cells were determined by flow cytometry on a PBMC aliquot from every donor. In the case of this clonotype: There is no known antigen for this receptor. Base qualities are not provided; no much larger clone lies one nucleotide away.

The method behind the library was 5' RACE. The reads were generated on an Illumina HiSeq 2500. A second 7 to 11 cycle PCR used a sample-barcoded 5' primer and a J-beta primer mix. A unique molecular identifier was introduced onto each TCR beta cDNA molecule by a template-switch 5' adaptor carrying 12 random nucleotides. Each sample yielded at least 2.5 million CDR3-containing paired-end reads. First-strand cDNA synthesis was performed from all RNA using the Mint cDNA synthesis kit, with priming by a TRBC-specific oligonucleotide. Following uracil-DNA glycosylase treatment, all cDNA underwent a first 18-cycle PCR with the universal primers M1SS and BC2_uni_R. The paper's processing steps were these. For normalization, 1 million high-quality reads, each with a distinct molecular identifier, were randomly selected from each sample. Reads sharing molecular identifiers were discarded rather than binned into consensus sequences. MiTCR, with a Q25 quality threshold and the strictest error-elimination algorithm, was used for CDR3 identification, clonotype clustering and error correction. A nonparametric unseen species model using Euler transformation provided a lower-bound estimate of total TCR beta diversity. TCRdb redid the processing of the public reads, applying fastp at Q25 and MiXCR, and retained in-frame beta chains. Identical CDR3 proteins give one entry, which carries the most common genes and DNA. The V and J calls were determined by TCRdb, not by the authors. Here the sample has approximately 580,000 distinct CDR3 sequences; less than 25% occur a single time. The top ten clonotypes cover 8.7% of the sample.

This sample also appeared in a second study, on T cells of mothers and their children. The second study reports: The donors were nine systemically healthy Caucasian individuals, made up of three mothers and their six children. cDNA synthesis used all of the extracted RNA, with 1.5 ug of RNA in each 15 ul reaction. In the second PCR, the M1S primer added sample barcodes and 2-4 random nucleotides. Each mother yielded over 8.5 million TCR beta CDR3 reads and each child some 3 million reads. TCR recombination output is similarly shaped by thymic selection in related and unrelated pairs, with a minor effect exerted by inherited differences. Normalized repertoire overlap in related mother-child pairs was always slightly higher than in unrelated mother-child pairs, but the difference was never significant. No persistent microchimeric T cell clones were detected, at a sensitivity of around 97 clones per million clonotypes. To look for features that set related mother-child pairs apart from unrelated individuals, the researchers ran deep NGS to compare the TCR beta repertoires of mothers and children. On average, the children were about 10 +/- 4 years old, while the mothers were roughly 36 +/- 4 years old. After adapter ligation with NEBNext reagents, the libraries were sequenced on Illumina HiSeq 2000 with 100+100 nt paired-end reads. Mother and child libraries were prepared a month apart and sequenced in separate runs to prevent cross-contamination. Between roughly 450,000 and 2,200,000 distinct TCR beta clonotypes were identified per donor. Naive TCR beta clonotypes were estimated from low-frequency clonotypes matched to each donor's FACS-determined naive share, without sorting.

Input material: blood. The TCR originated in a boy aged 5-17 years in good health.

CDR3 region: CASSQDRGTASGNTIYF. The nucleotide sequence is given as TGTGCCAGCAGCCAAGATCGTGGCACGGCTTCTGGAAACACCATATATTTT. In this chain, TRBV14 is recombined with TRBJ1-3, with the D gene not confidently named. The germline V gene gives CDR1 as SGHDN and CDR2 as FVKESK. The CDR3 goes from the cysteine to the phenylalanine over 17 residues. The DNA shown is the 51-base CDR3, in frame from base 1. V drops 0 bases and J drops 1 base, leaving 13 bases in between.